This T cell receptor (beta chain) was documented in a study of shared clonotypes between healthy human individuals (dated by TCRdb to the early 2020s). For the wider study: Two women and three men aged 18 to 49 years were included in the cohort. For each donor, CD4 naive and CD4 memory were each given three plates, CD8 naive was given two plates, and CD8 memory was given one plate. To estimate repertoire size and how much clonotype sharing occurs between individuals, the study deeply sequenced the blood TCR repertoires of a handful of healthy adults. To increase sequencing depth and limit assay-specific biases, different laboratories used diverse techniques to prepare libraries and sequence TCR repertoires. Per donor, leukapheresis produced somewhere between about 0.8 and 9 billion PBMCs. Here is what the overall study found, with its caveats: Clonotypes shared by all four sorted-subset donors showed higher generation probabilities than non-shared clonotypes. Larger estimated clonotype richness was generally found for naive subsets than for memory subsets. Pairwise subsampling indicated that sequencing depth was expected to affect the degree of clonotype sharing among donors. When a handful of donors were compared, the shared fraction of clonotypes was roughly 4.8% for naive CD4, over 3% for naive CD8, about 2.5% for memory CD4, and less than 0.45% for memory CD8. Incomplete sequencing was indicated by rarefaction of sorted-subset datasets, despite the large sequencing depth. Sampling was limited to blood, and TCR repertoires in tissue likely differ from TCR repertoires in blood. Because the study included only a small number of donors, the genetic and exposure-history diversity represented was limited.

CDR1 and CDR2 were assigned from the germline V gene as SQVTM and ANQGSEA. V is reduced by 6 bases and J by 4 bases, leaving a spacing of 17 bases between them. From cysteine to phenylalanine, the CDR3 is 14 amino acids long. The entry retains the CDR3 DNA only, 42 bases that are in frame from base 1. Turning to this clone: No cognate antigen has been identified for it. Per-nucleotide qualities are absent, and no much larger clonotype sits a single base away.

The donors were healthy, HIV-negative adults with no recently reported acute infections or vaccinations. All donors were Caucasian adults living in Nashville, Tennessee, USA. CD4+ T cells were enriched through magnetic negative selection, after which naive cells were positively selected on CD45RA and the remaining negative fraction served as the memory subset. Blood was obtained by leukapheresis, after which PBMCs were separated by Ficoll-Histopaque density gradient centrifugation and cryopreserved in liquid nitrogen vapor phase. Analytical flow cytometry was used to check the purity and quantity of each magnetically sorted T cell population. Genomic DNA was isolated from each sorted fraction and quantified by UV absorbance on a Nanodrop 2000c. Using the deep immunoSEQ assay, multiplex PCR amplified TCR CDR3 regions from genomic DNA. Extracted genomic DNA from each cell subset was spread evenly across all wells of several immunoSEQ 96-well plates, with each plate serving as a replicate. For sorted subsets, each replicate PCR was loaded with roughly 200 ng genomic DNA, equivalent to 30,000 or so T cell genomes. Purified libraries were measured with a Qubit 3.0 fluorometer, size-checked on a Bioanalyzer 2100, and measured again with the KAPA Library Quantification kit. Every immunoSEQ 96-well plate was sequenced on a separate single-read 150-cycle Illumina NextSeq 550 flow cell. Per the source publication's procedure: Because the immunoSEQ output included only junctional sequences and no quality scores, the filtering could not be the same as the filtering used for full-length reads. To assign V/J genes and CDR3, sequences were annotated against IMGT germline references using PyIR, a Python wrapper for IgBLAST v1.9. Reads were filtered out if the reads had weak V/J assignments (E-value above 1e-6), no CDR3, stop codons, out-of-frame junctions, or ambiguous translated residues. V3J clonotypes were defined by identical inferred V gene, J gene, and CDR3 amino acid sequence. The percentage overlap between two repertoires was calculated by dividing the number of shared unique clonotypes by the size of the smaller repertoire. Three approaches were used to assess repertoire richness: RTK rarefaction, the Chao1 estimator, and Recon v2.1 estimates of unobserved clonotypes. OLGA was used to compute generation probabilities for all TCRbeta clonotypes that the gDNA method yielded from several donors. TCRdb mirrors the immuneACCESS table, restricted to in-frame sequences. Some clones are absent from its copies; in checked studies, under half trace to an unresolved V gene, and the reason for the others is unknown. V and J calls and clone size come straight from that table; D and trimming were deduced from the DNA. The sample yields some 1 million clones; 70% to 80% were counted once. Approximately 1.5% of the sample is in the top ten clones.

The TCR sequence derives from a young man in good health. Recombination connected TRBV29-1 to TRBJ2-3; a tentative D match to TRBD2 spans 6 bases. Material for sequencing was memory CD4+ T cells sorted from blood. The cell subset or site tag for this specimen amounts to: CD45RA-negative fraction. In nucleotides, the sequence is TGCAGCGTGGACGCGGGGCCGGGGGCAGATACGCAGTATTTT. It is translated as CSVDAGPGADTQYF.